Listed below are T cell receptor beta chains from one sample, sequenced in a study of neurological immune-mediated disorders. From the 5' RACE reads, TCRdb called clonotypes with MiXCR, one entry per CDR3 protein. The sample includes some 49,000 distinct CDR3 sequences, approximately 11% of them seen just once. What was sequenced was PBMCs. The receptors come from a woman between 40 and 55 years old in good health. Each CDR3 is given with its conserved first and last residue. The D gene is left open where the match is weak. Expanded clones get a size class; other rows say once, few or many, or leave the size out.

DNA	CDR3	D	J	V	size
TGTGCCATAGCCGGACAGTTCAATCAGCCCCAGCATTTT	CAIAGQFNQPQHF	-	TRBJ1-5	TRBV10-3	-
TGCAGTGCTAGTCAGTCTGGGGAGCAGTTCTTC	CSASQSGEQFF	-	TRBJ2-1	TRBV20-1	many
TGTGCCAGCAGCTTATCCGGGGGGATTAACAATGAGCAGTTCTTC	CASSLSGGINNEQFF	TRBD2	TRBJ2-1	TRBV7-3	many
TGTGCCATCAGACCCGGGACCGTTAACACTGAAGCTTTCTTT	CAIRPGTVNTEAFF	-	TRBJ1-1	TRBV10-3	-
TGTGCCAGCAACGGAGGGACAGAAGAAGAGACCCAGTACTTC	CASNGGTEEETQYF	-	TRBJ2-5	TRBV7-2	many
TGTGCCATCAGGCGATCGACGGGAGACTACGAGCAGTACTTC	CAIRRSTGDYEQYF	-	TRBJ2-7	TRBV10-3	many
TGCGCCAGCAGCTGGCTGGGACGGGGGAACACCGGGGAGCTGTTTTTT	CASSWLGRGNTGELFF	-	TRBJ2-2	TRBV5-1	many
TGTGCCAGCAGCTTACCGGGACAGGGTCACTATGGCTACACCTTC	CASSLPGQGHYGYTF	TRBD1	TRBJ1-2	TRBV7-2	many
TGCGCCAGCAGCCAGGGACAGCAGGAAAACATTCAGTACTTC	CASSQGQQENIQYF	TRBD1	TRBJ2-4	TRBV5-1	many
TGCGCCAGCAGCCCCGGACAGGTGGAAGATACGCAGTATTTT	CASSPGQVEDTQYF	TRBD1	TRBJ2-3	TRBV5-1	many
TGTGCCAGCAGCTTGGAGGGGAACACTGAAGCTTTCTTT	CASSLEGNTEAFF	-	TRBJ1-1	TRBV5-6	many
TGCGCCAGCAGTGATGGGACTAGCGGGCCTGGTGAGCAGTTCTTC	CASSDGTSGPGEQFF	TRBD2	TRBJ2-1	TRBV10-1	many
TGTGCCAGCAGCGCGGACAGTAACTACGAGCAGTACTTC	CASSADSNYEQYF	-	TRBJ2-7	TRBV7-2	many
TGTGCCAGCAGCCCCGGGACAGGAGGCGAAAAACTGTTTTTT	CASSPGTGGEKLFF	TRBD1	TRBJ1-4	TRBV9	many
TGTGCCAGTGCCGACAGCGGGAACGAAAAACTGTTTTTT	CASADSGNEKLFF	-	TRBJ1-4	TRBV19	-
TGCGCCAGCAGCTTGGACCCGTCGGGGGACACCGGCTACACCTTC	CASSLDPSGDTGYTF	-	TRBJ1-2	TRBV5-1	-
TGTGCCACCAGCAGAGAACCCTTTTCGTTCGGGGTTTCCTACAATGAGCAGTTCTTC	CATSREPFSFGVSYNEQFF	-	TRBJ2-1	TRBV15	many
TGTGCCAGCAGCGTAGAGGGCGGGAGCTACACAGATACGCAGTATTTT	CASSVEGGSYTDTQYF	TRBD2	TRBJ2-3	TRBV9	many
TGTGCCAGCAGCTTCCCGCTAGCGGGGATCGGTACGCAGTATTTT	CASSFPLAGIGTQYF	TRBD2	TRBJ2-3	TRBV7-2	many
TGTGCCAGCAGCCGACAGGGGGGCCAGGATACGCAGTATTTT	CASSRQGGQDTQYF	TRBD1	TRBJ2-3	TRBV6-2/TRBV6-3	many
TGTGCCAGCAGGTCGACAGCCAGCAATCAGCCCCAGCATTTT	CASRSTASNQPQHF	-	TRBJ1-5	TRBV7-2	many
TGTGCCAGCTCACCTGACGGCAATTCACCCCTCCACTTT	CASSPDGNSPLHF	-	TRBJ1-6	TRBV18	many
TGTGCCAGCAGCCAAGGCGGGACAGGGAACTATGGCTACACCTTC	CASSQGGTGNYGYTF	TRBD1	TRBJ1-2	TRBV3-1	-
TGTGCCAGCTTCGGGGGGAAAATGAACACTGAAGCTTTCTTT	CASFGGKMNTEAFF	-	TRBJ1-1	TRBV6-5	many
TGTGCCATCAGTGCTGAGGGTAAGGATCAGCCCCAGCATTTT	CAISAEGKDQPQHF	-	TRBJ1-5	TRBV10-3	-
TGTGCCAGCACCCGGGGGGTAGCGGGGCGAGACGAGCAGTACTTC	CASTRGVAGRDEQYF	TRBD2	TRBJ2-7	TRBV7-2	many
TGCGCCAGCAGCTTGGACGGAGACAGGGAGGTACTAAACACTGAAGCTTTCTTT	CASSLDGDREVLNTEAFF	TRBD1	TRBJ1-1	TRBV5-1	many
TGCGCCAGCAGCCCAATGGGACAGGTCGGCCAGCCCCAGCATTTT	CASSPMGQVGQPQHF	TRBD1	TRBJ1-5	TRBV5-1	many
TGCAGTGCGCCCACTAGCGGGGGGCGGGAGTATTTT	CSAPTSGGREYF	TRBD2	TRBJ2-3	TRBV20-1	many
TGCGCCAGCTCACGGGGGTACCAAGAGACCCAGTACTTC	CASSRGYQETQYF	-	TRBJ2-5	TRBV4-1	many